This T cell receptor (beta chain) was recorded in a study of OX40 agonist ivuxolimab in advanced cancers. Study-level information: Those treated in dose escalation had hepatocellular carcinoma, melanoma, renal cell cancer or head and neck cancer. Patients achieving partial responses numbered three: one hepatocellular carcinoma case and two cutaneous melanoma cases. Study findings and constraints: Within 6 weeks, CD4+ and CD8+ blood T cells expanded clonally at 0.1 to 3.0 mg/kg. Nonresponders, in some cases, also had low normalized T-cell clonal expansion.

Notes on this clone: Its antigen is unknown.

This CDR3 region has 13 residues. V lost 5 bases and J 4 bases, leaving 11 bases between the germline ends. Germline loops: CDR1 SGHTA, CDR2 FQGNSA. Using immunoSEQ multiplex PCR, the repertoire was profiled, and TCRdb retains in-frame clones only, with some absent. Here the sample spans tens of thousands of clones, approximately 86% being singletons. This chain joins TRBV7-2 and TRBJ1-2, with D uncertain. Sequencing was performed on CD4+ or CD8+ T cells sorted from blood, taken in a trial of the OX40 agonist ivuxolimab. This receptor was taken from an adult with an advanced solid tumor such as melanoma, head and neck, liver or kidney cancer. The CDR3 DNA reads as TGTGCCAGCAGCAGAGGGTTAGTCTATGGCTACACCTTC. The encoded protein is CASSRGLVYGYTF. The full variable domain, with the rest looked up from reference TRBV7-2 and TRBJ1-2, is GAGVSQSPSNKVTEKGKDVELRCDPISGHTALYWYRQSLGQGLEFLIYFQGNSAPDKSGLPSDRFSAERTGGSVSTLTIQRTQQEDSAVYLCASSRGLVYGYTFGSGTRLTVV.